This passage covers 16 T cell receptor beta chains from one sample sequenced in a study of control samples from healthy donors and cancer patients. Clones were read by immunoSEQ multiplex PCR, and TCRdb kept only the in-frame ones, dropping some. The sample has about 120,000 clones, 89% seen once. The sample was blood. The receptor set was obtained from a man aged 50-59 years in good health.

The chain uses TRBV5-8 and TRBJ1-6; no clear D gene. Germline assignment: CDR1 SGHTS and CDR2 YDEGEE. Trimming stripped 1 base from V and 5 bases from J, with 10 bases between. The CDR3 extends over 15 amino acids. CDR3 coding DNA: TGTGCCAGCAGCTTGAGTGGGATTAATAATTCACCCCTCCACTTT. This encodes CASSLSGINNSPLHF.

The chain carries TRBV12-3 or TRBV12-4 and TRBJ2-7; maybe TRBD1 (6 bases). The CDR3 is 13 residues long. The V end was cut by 3 bases, the J end by 6 bases, with 12 bases between. The CDR3 DNA reads as TGTGCCAGCAGTTTCGTCGGACAGACCGAGCAGTACTTC. It encodes CASSFVGQTEQYF.

The J gene is TRBJ2-3, the V gene TRBV5-1, with D possibly called TRBD1 or TRBD2 (6 bases each). CDR3 size: 17 residues. Looked up from germline, CDR1 is SGHRS and CDR2 is YFSETQ. V lost 7 bases to trimming and J lost 4 bases, with 25 bases between them. CDR3 protein: CASGTWGPDLEADTQYF. CDR3 sequence (DNA): TGCGCCAGCGGGACTTGGGGGCCAGATCTCGAGGCAGATACGCAGTATTTT.

This clone was recorded only once. The J gene is TRBJ1-1, the V gene TRBV7-2; 7 bases are a match to TRBD1. Germline CDR1 reads SGHTA; CDR2 reads FQGNSA. With V trimmed by 5 bases and J by 6 bases, 6 bases remained unmatched. There are 13 residues in the CDR3. The CDR3 nucleotides are TGTGCCAGCAGCCTTAGACAGGGTTCTGAAGCTTTCTTT. Translated: CASSLRQGSEAFF.

This clone was seen a single time. V usage is TRBV29-1 and J usage is TRBJ2-5, with TRBD2 matching 15 bases. The length of the CDR3 is 16 residues. Germline CDR1 and CDR2: SQVTM and ANQGSEA. Losses at the gene ends were 7 bases for V and 2 bases for J; bases not matched to a gene: 8. CDR3 nucleotides: TGCAGCGCACAGGGACTAGCGGGGGGACTACAAGAGACCCAGTACTTC. Residues: CSAQGLAGGLQETQYF.

V is TRBV6-6 and J is TRBJ1-1; possible D gene TRBD1, 6 bases. Trimming stripped 4 bases from V and 1 base from J, with 7 bases between. Germline V gene data show CDR1 as MNHNY and CDR2 as SVGAGI (reference sequence). The CDR3 totals 13 residues. The CDR3 reads CASSLDRNTEAFF. In nucleotides, the CDR3 is TGTGCCAGCAGTTTGGACAGGAACACTGAAGCTTTCTTT.

The chain recombines TRBV29-1 with TRBJ2-1; TRBD1 matches 7 bases. V lost 7 bases to trimming and J lost 6 bases; unmatched junction nucleotides: 9. The length of the CDR3 is 13 residues. Germline loops: CDR1 SQVTM, CDR2 ANQGSEA. The CDR3 DNA sequence: TGCAGCGGCTATAACAGGGGTAGCAATGAGCAGTTCTTC. Encoded protein: CSGYNRGSNEQFF.

The chain uses TRBV3-1 (or the pseudogene TRBV3-2) and TRBJ1-2; 7 bases are a match to TRBD1. V dropped 1 base and J dropped 4; count of bases not matched to a gene: 3. This CDR3 has 14 residues. Germline CDR1 is LGHDT and CDR2 is YNNKEL (reference sequence). CDR3 in amino acids: CASSQGDSAYGYTF. The CDR3 coding sequence is TGTGCCAGCAGCCAAGGGGACAGTGCCTATGGCTACACCTTC.

This clone was picked up a small number of times. The rearrangement uses TRBV3-1 (or the pseudogene TRBV3-2) and TRBJ2-5, with unresolved D. The CDR3 has 13 amino acids. The germline V and J ends were trimmed by 6 bases and 3 bases, with 11 bases remaining between them. Germline-derived CDR1 and CDR2 are LGHDT and YNNKEL (reference sequence). The CDR3 coding sequence is TGTGCCAGCAGACAAACAGAGAAAGAGACCCAGTACTTC. Its translation: CASRQTEKETQYF.

The rearrangement links TRBV5-8 to TRBJ1-1; weak D call: TRBD1 (6 bases). Looked up from germline, CDR1 is SGHTS and CDR2 is YDEGEE. V shed 7 bases and J shed 5 bases, with 15 bases lying between them. The CDR3 extends over 13 amino acids. This CDR3 reads CASGLQGQTEAFF. The CDR3 bases are TGTGCCAGCGGGCTCCAGGGGCAAACTGAAGCTTTCTTT.

This chain links TRBV4-1 with TRBJ2-5; D is ambiguous. The germline CDR1 and CDR2 sequences are MGHRA and YSYEKL. Trimming removed 0 bases from V and 3 bases from J, with 11 bases in between. This CDR3 is 15 amino acids long. CDR3 residues: CASSQDVWREETQYF. DNA of the CDR3: TGCGCCAGCAGCCAAGATGTTTGGCGAGAAGAGACCCAGTACTTC.

The chain combines TRBV7-9 with TRBJ1-2; a weak D match, TRBD1 (6 bases). Per germline, CDR1 SEHNR and CDR2 FQNEAQ (reference sequence). This CDR3 is 16 amino acids long. V was clipped by 1 base and J by 0 bases, with 12 bases between them. The CDR3 sequence: CASSLGTGYPNYGYTF. In nucleotides, the CDR3 is TGTGCCAGCAGCTTAGGAACAGGGTACCCTAACTATGGCTACACCTTC.

V is TRBV10-3 and J is TRBJ2-2, with 8 bases that match TRBD2. The germline V gene encodes CDR1 ENHRY and CDR2 SYGVKD. The CDR3 is 15 amino acids. V lost 3 bases to trimming and J lost 6 bases; unmatched junction nucleotides: 6. For the CDR3, the DNA is TGTGCCATCAGTGAAGCGGGGGATGCGCCCGGGGAGCTGTTTTTT. As protein: CAISEAGDAPGELFF.

The chain uses TRBV9 and TRBJ1-2, with D hard to call. This CDR3 has 12 amino acids. The germline V and J ends were trimmed by 0 bases and 6 bases, with 6 bases remaining between them. Germline V gene data show CDR1 as SGDLS and CDR2 as YYNGEE. The CDR3 is CASSVDGDGYTF. CDR3 nucleotides: TGTGCCAGCAGCGTAGACGGGGATGGCTACACCTTC.

This sequence joins TRBV11-3 and TRBJ2-1; possible D gene TRBD1, 5 bases. The CDR3 sequence is 12 residues long. The V gene lost 1 base and the J gene lost 14 bases, with 12 bases spanning the gap. Germline V gives CDR1 SGHNT, CDR2 YENEEA. The CDR3 reads CASSLGGGPEFF. The DNA of the CDR3 is TGTGCCAGCAGCTTAGGGGGCGGCCCCGAGTTCTTC.

The table lists this clone with a count of one. The V gene is TRBV18, the J gene TRBJ2-4, with D hard to call. Trimming took 2 bases from V and 0 from J, leaving 8 bases between them. The germline V gene has CDR1 KGHSH and CDR2 LQKENI. The CDR3 length is 15 residues. DNA of the CDR3: TGTGCCAGCTCACCAAAGGGATCAGCCAAAAACATTCAGTACTTC. It is translated as CASSPKGSAKNIQYF.